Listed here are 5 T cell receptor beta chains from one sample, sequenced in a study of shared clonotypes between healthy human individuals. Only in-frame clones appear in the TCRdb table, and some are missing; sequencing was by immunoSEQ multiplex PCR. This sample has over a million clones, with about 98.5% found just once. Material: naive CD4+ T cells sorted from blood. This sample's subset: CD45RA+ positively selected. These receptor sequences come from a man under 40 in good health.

The CDR3 spells CASSPTGTGSGDEQFF. CDR3 nucleotides: TGTGCCAGCAGCCCTACCGGGACAGGGTCCGGTGATGAGCAGTTCTTC. The chain links TRBV28 to TRBJ2-1; TRBD1 matches 9 bases. With V trimmed by 6 bases and J by 8 bases, 14 bases remained unmatched. Germline V gives CDR1 MDHEN, CDR2 SYDVKM. The CDR3 consists of 16 residues.

CDR3 sequence reads: CASSLGVLIDGNTIYF. CDR3 nucleotides: TGTGCCAGCAGCTTGGGGGTACTCATCGATGGAAACACCATATATTTT. The chain has TRBV5-6 and TRBJ1-3; D call uncertain. V was trimmed by 0 bases and J by 3 bases, leaving 13 bases between them. Germline-derived CDR1 and CDR2 are SGHDT and YYEEEE. This CDR3 is built from 16 residues.

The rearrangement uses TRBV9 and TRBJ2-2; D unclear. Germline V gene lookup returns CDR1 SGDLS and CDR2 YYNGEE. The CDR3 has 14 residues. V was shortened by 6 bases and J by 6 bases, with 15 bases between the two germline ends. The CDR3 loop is CASNRAVYAGELFF. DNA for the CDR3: TGTGCCAGCAATAGGGCAGTTTATGCCGGGGAGCTGTTTTTT.

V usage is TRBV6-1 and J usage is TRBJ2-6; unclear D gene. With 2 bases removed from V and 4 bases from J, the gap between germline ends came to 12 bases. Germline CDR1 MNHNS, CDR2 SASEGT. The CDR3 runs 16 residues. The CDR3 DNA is TGTGCCAGCAGTGAAACGAGGTTAACCGGGGCCAACGTCCTGACTTTC. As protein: CASSETRLTGANVLTF.

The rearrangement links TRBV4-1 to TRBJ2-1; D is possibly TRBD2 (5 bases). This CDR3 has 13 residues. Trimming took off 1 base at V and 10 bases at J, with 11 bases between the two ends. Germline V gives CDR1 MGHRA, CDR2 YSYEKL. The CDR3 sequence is CASSQGLSEEQFF. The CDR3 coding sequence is TGCGCCAGCAGCCAAGGACTAAGCGAGGAGCAGTTCTTC.